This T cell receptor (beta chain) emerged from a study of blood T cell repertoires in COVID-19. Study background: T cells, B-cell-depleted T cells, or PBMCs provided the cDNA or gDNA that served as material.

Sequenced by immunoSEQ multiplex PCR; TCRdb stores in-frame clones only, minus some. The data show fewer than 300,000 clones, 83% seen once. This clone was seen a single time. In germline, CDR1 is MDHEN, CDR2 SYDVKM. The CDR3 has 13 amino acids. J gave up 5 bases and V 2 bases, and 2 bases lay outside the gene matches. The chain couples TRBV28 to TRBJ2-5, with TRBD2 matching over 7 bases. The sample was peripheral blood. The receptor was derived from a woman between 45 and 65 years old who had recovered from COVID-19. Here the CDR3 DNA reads TGTGCCAGCAGTTTAGGGGGGGATGAGACCCAGTACTTC. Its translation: CASSLGGDETQYF.